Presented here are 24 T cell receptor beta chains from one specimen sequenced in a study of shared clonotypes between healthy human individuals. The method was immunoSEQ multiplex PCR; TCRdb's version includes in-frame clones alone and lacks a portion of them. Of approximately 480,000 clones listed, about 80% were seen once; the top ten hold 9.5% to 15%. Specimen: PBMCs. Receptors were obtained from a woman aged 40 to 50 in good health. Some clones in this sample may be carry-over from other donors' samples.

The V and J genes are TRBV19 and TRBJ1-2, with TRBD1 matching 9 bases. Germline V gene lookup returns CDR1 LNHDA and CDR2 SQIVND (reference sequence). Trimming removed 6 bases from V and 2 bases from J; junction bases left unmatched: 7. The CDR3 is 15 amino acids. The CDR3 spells CASSLRGTGNYGYTF. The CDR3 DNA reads TGTGCCAGTAGCCTACGTGGGACAGGGAACTATGGCTACACCTTC.

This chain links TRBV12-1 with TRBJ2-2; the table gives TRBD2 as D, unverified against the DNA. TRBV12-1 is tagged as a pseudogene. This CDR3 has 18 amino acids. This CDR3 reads CASSPGPGLAGEAGELFF. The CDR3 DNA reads TGTGCCAGCAGCCCGGGTCCGGGACTAGCGGGAGAAGCCGGGGAGCTGTTTTTT.

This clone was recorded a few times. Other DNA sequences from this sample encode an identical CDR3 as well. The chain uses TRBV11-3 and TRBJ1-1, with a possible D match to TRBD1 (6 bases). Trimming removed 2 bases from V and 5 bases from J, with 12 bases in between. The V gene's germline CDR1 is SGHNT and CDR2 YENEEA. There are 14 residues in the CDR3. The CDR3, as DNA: TGTGCCAGCAGCTTAAACAGGGTTGGTACTGAAGCTTTCTTT. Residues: CASSLNRVGTEAFF.

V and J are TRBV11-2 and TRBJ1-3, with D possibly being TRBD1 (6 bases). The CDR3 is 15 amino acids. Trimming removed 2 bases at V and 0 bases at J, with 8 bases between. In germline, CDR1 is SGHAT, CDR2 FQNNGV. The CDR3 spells CASSLSGASGNTIYF. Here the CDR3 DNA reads TGTGCCAGCAGCTTATCGGGGGCCTCTGGAAACACCATATATTTT.

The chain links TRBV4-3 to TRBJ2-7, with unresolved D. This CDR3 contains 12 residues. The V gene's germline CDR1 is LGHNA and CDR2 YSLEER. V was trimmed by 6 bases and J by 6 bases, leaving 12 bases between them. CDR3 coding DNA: TGCGCCAGCAGTTCTGTAGACTCCGAGCAGTACTTC. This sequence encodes CASSSVDSEQYF.

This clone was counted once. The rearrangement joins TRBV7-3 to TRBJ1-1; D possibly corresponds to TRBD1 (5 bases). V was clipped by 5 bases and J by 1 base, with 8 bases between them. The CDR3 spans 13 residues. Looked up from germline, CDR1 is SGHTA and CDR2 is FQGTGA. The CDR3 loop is CASSVQENTEAFF. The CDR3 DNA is TGTGCCAGCAGCGTACAGGAGAACACTGAAGCTTTCTTT.

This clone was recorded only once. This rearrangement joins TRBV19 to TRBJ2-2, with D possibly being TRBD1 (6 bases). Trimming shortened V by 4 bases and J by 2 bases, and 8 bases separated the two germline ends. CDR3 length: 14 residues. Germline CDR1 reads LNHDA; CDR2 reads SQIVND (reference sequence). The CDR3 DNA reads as TGTGCCAGTAGTACGGGACAAAACACCGGGGAGCTGTTTTTT. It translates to CASSTGQNTGELFF.

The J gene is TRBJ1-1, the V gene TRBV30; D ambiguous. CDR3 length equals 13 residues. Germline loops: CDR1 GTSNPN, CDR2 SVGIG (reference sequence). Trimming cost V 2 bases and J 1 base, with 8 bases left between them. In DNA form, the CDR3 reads TGTGCCTGGAGTCCCCATCAGAACACTGAAGCTTTCTTT. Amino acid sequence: CAWSPHQNTEAFF.

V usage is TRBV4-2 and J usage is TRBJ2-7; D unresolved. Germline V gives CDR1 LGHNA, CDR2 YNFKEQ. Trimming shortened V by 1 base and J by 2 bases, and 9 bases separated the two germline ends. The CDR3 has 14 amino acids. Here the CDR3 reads CASSQVGSTYEQYF. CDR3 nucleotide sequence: TGTGCCAGCAGCCAAGTGGGCTCCACCTACGAGCAGTACTTC.

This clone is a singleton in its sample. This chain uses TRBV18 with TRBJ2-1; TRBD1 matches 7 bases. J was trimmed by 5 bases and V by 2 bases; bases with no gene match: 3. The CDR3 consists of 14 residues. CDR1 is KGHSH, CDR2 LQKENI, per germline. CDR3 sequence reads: CASSPGTENNEQFF. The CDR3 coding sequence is TGTGCCAGCTCACCAGGGACAGAAAACAATGAGCAGTTCTTC. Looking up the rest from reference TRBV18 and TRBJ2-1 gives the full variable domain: NAGVMQNPRHLVRRRGQEARLRCSPMKGHSHVYWYRQLPEEGLKFMVYLQKENIIDESGMPKERFSAEFPKEGPSILRIQQVVRGDSAAYFCASSPGTENNEQFFGPGTRLTVL.

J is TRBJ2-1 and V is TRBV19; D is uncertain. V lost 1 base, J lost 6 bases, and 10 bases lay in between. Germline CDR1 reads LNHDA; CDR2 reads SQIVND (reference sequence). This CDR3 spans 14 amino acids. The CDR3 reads CASSIVGLSNEQFF. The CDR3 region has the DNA TGTGCCAGTAGTATAGTTGGGCTAAGCAATGAGCAGTTCTTC.

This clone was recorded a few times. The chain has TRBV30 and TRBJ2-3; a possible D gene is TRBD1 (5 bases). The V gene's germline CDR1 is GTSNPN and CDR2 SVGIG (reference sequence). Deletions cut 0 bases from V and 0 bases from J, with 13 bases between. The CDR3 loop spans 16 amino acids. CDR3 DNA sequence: TGTGCCTGGAGTGTATCGTTGGGGCTTAGCACAGATACGCAGTATTTT. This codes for CAWSVSLGLSTDTQYF.

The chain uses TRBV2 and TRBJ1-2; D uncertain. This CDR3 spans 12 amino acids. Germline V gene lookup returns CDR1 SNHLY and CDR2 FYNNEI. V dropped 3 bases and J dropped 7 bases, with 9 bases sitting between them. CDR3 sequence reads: CASSEVGSGYTF. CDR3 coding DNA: TGTGCCAGCAGTGAGGTGGGGTCTGGCTACACCTTC. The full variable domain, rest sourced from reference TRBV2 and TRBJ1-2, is EPEVTQTPSHQVTQMGQEVILRCVPISNHLYFYWYRQILGQKVEFLVSFYNNEISEKSEIFDDQFSVERPDGSNFTLKIRSTKLEDSAMYFCASSEVGSGYTFGSGTRLTVV.

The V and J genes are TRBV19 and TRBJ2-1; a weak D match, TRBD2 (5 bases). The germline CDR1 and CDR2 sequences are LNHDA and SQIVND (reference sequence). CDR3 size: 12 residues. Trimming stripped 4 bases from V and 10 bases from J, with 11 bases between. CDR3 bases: TGTGCCAGTAGTAGGGAGCGTGAAGAGCAGTTCTTC. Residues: CASSREREEQFF.

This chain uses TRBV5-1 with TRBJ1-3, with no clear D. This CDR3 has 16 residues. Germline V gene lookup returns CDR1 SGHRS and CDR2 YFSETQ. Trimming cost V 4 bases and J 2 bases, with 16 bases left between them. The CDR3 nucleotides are TGCGCCAGCAGCCAGGACGGCAGGCGAACTGGAAACACCATATATTTT. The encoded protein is CASSQDGRRTGNTIYF. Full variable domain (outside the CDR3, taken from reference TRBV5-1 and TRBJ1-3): KAGVTQTPRYLIKTRGQQVTLSCSPISGHRSVSWYQQTPGQGLQFLFEYFSETQRNKGNFPGRFSGRQFSNSRSEMNVSTLELGDSALYLCASSQDGRRTGNTIYFGEGSWLTVV.

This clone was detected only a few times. CDR3 DNA sequence: TGTGCCAGCAGTCTGGTGACAGGGAAGTTTCTCAAAAACATTCAGTACTTC. It translates to CASSLVTGKFLKNIQYF. The V gene is TRBV28, the J gene TRBJ2-4; 7 bases line up with TRBD1. The germline gives CDR1 MDHEN, CDR2 SYDVKM. Unmatched junction bases numbered 13, after V lost 5 bases and J lost 3 bases. The CDR3 has 17 amino acids.

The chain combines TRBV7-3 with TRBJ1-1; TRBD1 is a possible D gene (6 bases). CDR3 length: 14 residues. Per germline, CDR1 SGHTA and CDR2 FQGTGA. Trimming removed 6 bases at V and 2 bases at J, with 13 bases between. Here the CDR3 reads CASRSSGANTEAFF. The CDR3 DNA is TGTGCCAGCAGATCCTCAGGGGCTAACACTGAAGCTTTCTTT.

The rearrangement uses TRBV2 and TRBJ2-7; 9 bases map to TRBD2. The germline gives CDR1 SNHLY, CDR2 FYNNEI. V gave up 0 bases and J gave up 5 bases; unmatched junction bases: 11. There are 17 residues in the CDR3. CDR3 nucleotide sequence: TGTGCCAGCAGTGAAGCGCGGCTAGCGGGACTTCTACACGAGCAGTACTTC. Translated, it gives CASSEARLAGLLHEQYF.

The CDR3 nucleotides are TGTGCCAGCAGCTCCAGGACTAAGACAGATACGCAGTATTTT. It yields the protein CASSSRTKTDTQYF. The chain recombines TRBV7-3 with TRBJ2-3, with D tentatively TRBD2 (6 bases). Germline V gene data show CDR1 as SGHTA and CDR2 as FQGTGA. The CDR3 length is 14 residues. The ends were cut back, 4 bases at V and 3 bases at J, with 11 bases in the middle.

Here the CDR3 reads CASIPSGVGGETQYF. The CDR3 nucleotides are TGTGCCAGCATCCCCTCTGGGGTGGGTGGAGAGACCCAGTACTTC. This chain links TRBV7-8 with TRBJ2-5; no clear D. There are 15 residues in the CDR3. CDR1 is SGHVS, CDR2 FQNEAQ, per germline. The ends were cut back, 7 bases at V and 4 bases at J, with 19 bases in the middle.

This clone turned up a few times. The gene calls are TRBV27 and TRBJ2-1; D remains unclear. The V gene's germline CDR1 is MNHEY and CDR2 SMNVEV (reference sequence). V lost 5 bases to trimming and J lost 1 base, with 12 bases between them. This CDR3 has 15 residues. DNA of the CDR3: TGTGCCAGCAGTCCCCGGACCAGATCCTACAATGAGCAGTTCTTC. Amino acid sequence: CASSPRTRSYNEQFF.

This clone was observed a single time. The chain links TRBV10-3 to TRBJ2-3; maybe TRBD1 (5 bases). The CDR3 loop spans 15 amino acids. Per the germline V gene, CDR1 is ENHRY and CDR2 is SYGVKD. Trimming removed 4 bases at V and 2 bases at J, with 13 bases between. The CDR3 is CAISGAGLVTDTQYF. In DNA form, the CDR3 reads TGTGCCATCAGTGGGGCAGGGCTTGTCACAGATACGCAGTATTTT.

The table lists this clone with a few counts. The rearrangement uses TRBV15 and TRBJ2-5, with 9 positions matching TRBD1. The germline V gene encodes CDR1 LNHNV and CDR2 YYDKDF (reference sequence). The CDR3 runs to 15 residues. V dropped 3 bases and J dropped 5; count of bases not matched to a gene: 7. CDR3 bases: TGTGCCACCAGCAGCACAGGGGGCCCCGGGGAGACCCAGTACTTC. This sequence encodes CATSSTGGPGETQYF.

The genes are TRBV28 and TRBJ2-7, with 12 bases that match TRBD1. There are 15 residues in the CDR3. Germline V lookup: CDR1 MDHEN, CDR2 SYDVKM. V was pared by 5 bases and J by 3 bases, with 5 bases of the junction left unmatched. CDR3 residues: CASSNRDRGLYEQYF. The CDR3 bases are TGTGCCAGCAGTAACCGGGACAGGGGGCTCTACGAGCAGTACTTC.